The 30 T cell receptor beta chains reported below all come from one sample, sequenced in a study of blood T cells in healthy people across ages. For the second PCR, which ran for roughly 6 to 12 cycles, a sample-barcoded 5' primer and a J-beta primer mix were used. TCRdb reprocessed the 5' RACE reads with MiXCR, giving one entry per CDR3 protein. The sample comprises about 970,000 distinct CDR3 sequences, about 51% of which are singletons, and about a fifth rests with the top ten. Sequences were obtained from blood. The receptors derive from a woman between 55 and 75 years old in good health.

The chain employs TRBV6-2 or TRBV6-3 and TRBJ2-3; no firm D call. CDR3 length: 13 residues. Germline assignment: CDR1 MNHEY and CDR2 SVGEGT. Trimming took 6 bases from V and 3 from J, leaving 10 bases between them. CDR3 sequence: CASRLVGTDTQYF. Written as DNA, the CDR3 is TGTGCCAGCAGGCTGGTGGGGACAGATACGCAGTATTTT.

CDR3 nucleotides: TGTGCCAGCAGTGGGGGTCTCCTAGCGGGAGATTACGAGCAGTACTTC. As protein: CASSGGLLAGDYEQYF. The chain has TRBV6-1 and TRBJ2-7; 10 nucleotides agree with TRBD2. Per germline, CDR1 MNHNS and CDR2 SASEGT. The CDR3 runs to 16 residues. Germline trimming cut 4 bases from V and 4 bases from J; bases unmatched to any gene: 10.

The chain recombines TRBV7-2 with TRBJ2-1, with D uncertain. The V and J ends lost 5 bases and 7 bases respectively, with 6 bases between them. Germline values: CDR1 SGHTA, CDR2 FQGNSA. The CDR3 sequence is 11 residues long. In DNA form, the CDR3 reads TGTGCCAGCAGCGCTGCAAATGAGCAGTTCTTC. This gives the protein CASSAANEQFF.

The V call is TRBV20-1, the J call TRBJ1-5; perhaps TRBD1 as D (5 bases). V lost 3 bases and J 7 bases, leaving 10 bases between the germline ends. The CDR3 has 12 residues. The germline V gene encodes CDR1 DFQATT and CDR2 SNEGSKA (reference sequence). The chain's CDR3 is CSASRRGQPQHF. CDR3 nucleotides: TGCAGTGCTAGTAGAAGGGGCCAGCCCCAGCATTTT.

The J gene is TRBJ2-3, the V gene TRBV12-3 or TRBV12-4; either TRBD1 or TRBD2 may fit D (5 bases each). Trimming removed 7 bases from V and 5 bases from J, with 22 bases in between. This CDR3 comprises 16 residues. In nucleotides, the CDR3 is TGTGCCAGCAAAGGCGGTTGGGACCCATCGTTAGATACGCAGTATTTT. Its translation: CASKGGWDPSLDTQYF.

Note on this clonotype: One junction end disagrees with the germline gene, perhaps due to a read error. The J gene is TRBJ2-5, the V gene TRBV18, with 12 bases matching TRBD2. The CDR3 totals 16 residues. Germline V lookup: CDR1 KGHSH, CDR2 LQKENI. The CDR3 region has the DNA TGTGCCAGCCCACCAGGACTAGCGGGGTACCAAGAGACCCAGTACTTC. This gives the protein CASPPGLAGYQETQYF. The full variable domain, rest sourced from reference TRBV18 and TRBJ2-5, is NAGVMQNPRHLVRRRGQEARLRCSPMKGHSHVYWYRQLPEEGLKFMVYLQKENIIDESGMPKERFSAEFPKEGPSILRIQQVVRGDSAAYFCASPPGLAGYQETQYFGPGTRLLVL.

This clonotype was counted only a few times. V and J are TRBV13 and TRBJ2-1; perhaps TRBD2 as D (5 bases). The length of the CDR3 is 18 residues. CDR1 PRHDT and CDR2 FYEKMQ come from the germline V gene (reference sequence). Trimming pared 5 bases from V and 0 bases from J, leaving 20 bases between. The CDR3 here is CASSHSPFSASSYNEQFF. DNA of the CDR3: TGTGCCAGCAGCCACTCCCCCTTTAGCGCTAGCTCCTACAATGAGCAGTTCTTC.

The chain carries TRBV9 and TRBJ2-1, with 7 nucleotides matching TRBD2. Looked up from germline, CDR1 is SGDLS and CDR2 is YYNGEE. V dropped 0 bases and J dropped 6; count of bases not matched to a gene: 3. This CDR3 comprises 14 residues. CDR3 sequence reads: CASSVVTSANEQFF. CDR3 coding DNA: TGTGCCAGCAGCGTAGTCACTAGCGCCAATGAGCAGTTCTTC.

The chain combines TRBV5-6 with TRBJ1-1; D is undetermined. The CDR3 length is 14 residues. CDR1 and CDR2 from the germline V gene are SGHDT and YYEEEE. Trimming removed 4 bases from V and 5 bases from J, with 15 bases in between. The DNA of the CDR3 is TGTGCCAGCAGCAAGGAGGACGCGGGAACTGAAGCTTTCTTT. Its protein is CASSKEDAGTEAFF.

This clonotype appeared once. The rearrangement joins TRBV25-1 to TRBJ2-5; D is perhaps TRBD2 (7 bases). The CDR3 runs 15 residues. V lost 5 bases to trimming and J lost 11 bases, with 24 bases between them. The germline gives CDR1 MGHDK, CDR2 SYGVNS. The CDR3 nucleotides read TGTGCCAGCAGTCCCCTACGGGGGGCCATTGAAGAGCAGTACTTC. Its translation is CASSPLRGAIEEQYF.

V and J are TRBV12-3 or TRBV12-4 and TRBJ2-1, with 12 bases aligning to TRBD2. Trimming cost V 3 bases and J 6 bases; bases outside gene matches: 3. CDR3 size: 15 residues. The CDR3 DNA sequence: TGTGCCAGCAGTTTTGGACTAGCGGGACTCAATGAGCAGTTCTTC. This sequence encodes CASSFGLAGLNEQFF.

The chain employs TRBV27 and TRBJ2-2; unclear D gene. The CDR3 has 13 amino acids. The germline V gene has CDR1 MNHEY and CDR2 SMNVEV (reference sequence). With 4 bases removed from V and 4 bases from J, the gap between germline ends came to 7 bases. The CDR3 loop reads CASSSQITGELFF. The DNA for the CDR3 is TGTGCCAGCAGTTCCCAAATCACCGGGGAGCTGTTTTTT.

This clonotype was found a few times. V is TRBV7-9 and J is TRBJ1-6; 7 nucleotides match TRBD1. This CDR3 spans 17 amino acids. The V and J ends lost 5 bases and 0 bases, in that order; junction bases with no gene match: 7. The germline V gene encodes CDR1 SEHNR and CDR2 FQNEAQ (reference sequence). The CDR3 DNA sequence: TGTGCCAGCAGCCCCCCCAGGGGGGGCTCCTATAATTCACCCCTCCACTTT. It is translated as CASSPPRGGSYNSPLHF.

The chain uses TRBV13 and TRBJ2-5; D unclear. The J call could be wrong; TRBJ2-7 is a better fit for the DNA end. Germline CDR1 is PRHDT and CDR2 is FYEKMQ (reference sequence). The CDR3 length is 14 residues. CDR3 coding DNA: TGTGCCAGCAGCTTAGGGCTGGCCTTCTTCGAGCAGTACTTC. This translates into CASSLGLAFFEQYF.

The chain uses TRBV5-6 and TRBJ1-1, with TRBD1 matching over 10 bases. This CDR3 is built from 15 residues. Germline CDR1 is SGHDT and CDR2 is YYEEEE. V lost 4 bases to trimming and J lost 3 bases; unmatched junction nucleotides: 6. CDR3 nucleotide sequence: TGTGCCAGCAGCATCGGACAGGGGGGTCACACTGAAGCTTTCTTT. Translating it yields CASSIGQGGHTEAFF.

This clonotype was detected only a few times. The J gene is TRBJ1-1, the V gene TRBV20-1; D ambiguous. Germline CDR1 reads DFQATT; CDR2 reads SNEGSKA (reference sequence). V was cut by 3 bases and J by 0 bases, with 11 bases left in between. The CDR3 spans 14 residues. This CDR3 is CSARPRIMNTEAFF. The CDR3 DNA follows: TGCAGTGCTAGGCCCAGGATCATGAACACTGAAGCTTTCTTT.

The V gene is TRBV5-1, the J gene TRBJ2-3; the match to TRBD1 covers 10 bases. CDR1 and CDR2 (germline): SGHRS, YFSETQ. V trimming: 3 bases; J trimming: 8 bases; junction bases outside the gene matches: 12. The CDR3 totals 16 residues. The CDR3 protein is CASSWSGTGELGTQYF. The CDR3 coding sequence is TGCGCCAGCAGCTGGTCCGGGACAGGGGAACTGGGTACGCAGTATTTT.

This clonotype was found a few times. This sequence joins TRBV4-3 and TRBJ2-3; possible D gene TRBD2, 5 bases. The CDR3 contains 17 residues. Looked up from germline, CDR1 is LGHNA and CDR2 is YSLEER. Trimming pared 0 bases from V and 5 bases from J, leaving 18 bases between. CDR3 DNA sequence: TGCGCCAGCAGCCAAGATTTGGCAACGGACGAGGGAGATACGCAGTATTTT. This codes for CASSQDLATDEGDTQYF.

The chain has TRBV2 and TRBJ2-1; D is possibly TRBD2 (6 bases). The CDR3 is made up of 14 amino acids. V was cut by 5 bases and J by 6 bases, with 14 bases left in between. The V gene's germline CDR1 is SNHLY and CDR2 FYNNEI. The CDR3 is CASSIAGTRNEQFF. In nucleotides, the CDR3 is TGTGCCAGCAGTATCGCCGGGACTCGCAATGAGCAGTTCTTC.

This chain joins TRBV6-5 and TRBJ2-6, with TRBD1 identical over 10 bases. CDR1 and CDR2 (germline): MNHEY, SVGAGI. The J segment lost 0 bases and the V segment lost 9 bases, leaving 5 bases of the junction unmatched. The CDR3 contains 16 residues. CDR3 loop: CASTGTGASGANVLTF. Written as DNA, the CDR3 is TGTGCCAGTACCGGGACAGGGGCCTCTGGGGCCAACGTCCTGACTTTC.

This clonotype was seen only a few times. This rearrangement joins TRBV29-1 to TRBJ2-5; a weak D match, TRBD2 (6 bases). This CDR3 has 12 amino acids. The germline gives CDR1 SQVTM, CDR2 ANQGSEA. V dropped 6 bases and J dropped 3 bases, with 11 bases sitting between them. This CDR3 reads CSVGWGEETQYF. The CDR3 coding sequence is TGCAGCGTAGGGTGGGGGGAAGAGACCCAGTACTTC.

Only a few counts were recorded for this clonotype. The DNA of the CDR3 is TGTGCCAGCAGCCGGAGGGCCAAATACAATGAGCAGTTCTTC. Translated: CASSRRAKYNEQFF. V is TRBV2 and J is TRBJ2-1, with D possibly being TRBD2 (6 bases). This CDR3 has 14 residues. Trimming cost V 6 bases and J 4 bases, with 13 bases left between them. Germline V gene data show CDR1 as SNHLY and CDR2 as FYNNEI.

The CDR3 coding sequence is TGTGCCATCAGAGGCCTCTCCTACGAGCAGTACTTC. Protein product: CAIRGLSYEQYF. The chain has TRBV10-3 and TRBJ2-7; unclear D gene. This CDR3 contains 12 residues. Germline V gives CDR1 ENHRY, CDR2 SYGVKD. Trimming shortened V by 6 bases and J by 0 bases, and 6 bases separated the two germline ends.

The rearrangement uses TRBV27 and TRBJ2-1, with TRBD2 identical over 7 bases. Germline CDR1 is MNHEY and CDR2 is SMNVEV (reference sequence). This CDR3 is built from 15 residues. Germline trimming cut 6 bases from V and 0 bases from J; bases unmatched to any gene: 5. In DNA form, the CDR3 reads TGTGCCAGCAGAAAAGGACTAGTCTCCTACAATGAGCAGTTCTTC. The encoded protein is CASRKGLVSYNEQFF.

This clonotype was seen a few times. The CDR3 sequence is CASSQEGTRNEKLFF. CDR3 nucleotides: TGTGCCAGCAGCCAAGAGGGGACGCGCAATGAAAAACTGTTTTTT. The chain joins TRBV4-2 to TRBJ1-4, with TRBD1 as a possible D gene (5 bases). V was pared by 0 bases and J by 5 bases, with 10 bases between. Per the germline V gene, CDR1 is LGHNA and CDR2 is YNFKEQ. CDR3 length equals 15 residues.

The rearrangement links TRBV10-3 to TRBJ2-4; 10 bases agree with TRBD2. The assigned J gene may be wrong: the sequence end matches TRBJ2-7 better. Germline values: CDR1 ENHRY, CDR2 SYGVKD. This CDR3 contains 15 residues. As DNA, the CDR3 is TGTGCCATCAGTGGTCAAGCGGGAGGGTCTGGCGAGCAGTACTTC. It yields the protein CAISGQAGGSGEQYF.

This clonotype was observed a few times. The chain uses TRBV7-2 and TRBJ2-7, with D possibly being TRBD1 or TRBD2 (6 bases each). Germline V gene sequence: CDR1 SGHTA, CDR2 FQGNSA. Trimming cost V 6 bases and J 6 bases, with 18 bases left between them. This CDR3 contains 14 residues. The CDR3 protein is CASSLAEWGAEQYF. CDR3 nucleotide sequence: TGTGCCAGCAGTCTCGCCGAGTGGGGGGCCGAGCAGTACTTC. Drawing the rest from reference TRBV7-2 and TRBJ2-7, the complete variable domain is GAGVSQSPSNKVTEKGKDVELRCDPISGHTALYWYRQSLGQGLEFLIYFQGNSAPDKSGLPSDRFSAERTGGSVSTLTIQRTQQEDSAVYLCASSLAEWGAEQYFGPGTRLTVT.

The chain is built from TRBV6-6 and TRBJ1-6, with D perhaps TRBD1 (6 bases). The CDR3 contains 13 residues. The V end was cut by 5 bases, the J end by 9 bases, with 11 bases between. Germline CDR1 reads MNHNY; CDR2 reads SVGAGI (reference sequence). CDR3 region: CASSARGGSPLHF. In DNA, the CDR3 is TGTGCCAGCAGTGCCAGGGGTGGTTCACCCCTCCACTTT.

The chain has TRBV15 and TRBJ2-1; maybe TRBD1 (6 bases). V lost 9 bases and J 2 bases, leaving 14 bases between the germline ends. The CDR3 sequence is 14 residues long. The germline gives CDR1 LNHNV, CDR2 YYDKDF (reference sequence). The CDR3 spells CATKDRFTYNEQFF. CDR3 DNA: TGTGCCACTAAGGACAGATTTACCTACAATGAGCAGTTCTTC.

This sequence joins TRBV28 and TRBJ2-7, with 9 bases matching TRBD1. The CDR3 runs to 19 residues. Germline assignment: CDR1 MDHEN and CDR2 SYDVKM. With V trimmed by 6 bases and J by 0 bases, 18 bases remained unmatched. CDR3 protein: CASRPTRDRVRLRSYEQYF. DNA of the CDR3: TGTGCCAGCAGGCCAACCCGGGACAGGGTCCGTTTGCGCTCCTACGAGCAGTACTTC. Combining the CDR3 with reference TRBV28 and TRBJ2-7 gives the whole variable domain DVKVTQSSRYLVKRTGEKVFLECVQDMDHENMFWYRQDPGLGLRLIYFSYDVKMKEKGDIPEGYSVSREKKERFSLILESASTNQTSMYLCASRPTRDRVRLRSYEQYFGPGTRLTVT.